Listed here is a single T cell receptor (beta chain). Its matching antigen is unknown. PCR involved 60 Vbeta and 13 Jbeta primers. Using immunoSEQ multiplex PCR, the repertoire was profiled, and TCRdb retains in-frame clones only, with some absent. The table records about 130,000 clones, about 80% of them present only once. Germline loops: CDR1 MDHEN, CDR2 SYDVKM. V was trimmed by 5 bases and J by 6 bases, leaving 11 bases between them. The CDR3 sequence is 12 residues long. The sample originates from a study of cytomegalovirus exposure and HLA in healthy donors. Study-level results: Immune exposure data for these donors was limited to CMV serostatus. Indistinguishable V segments such as TRBV6-2 and TRBV6-3 were excluded.

This TCR came from a woman aged 40 to 50 in good health and CMV-seronegative. The chain recombines TRBV28 with TRBJ2-7; no firm D call. The sample taken for sequencing was PBMCs. The CDR3 DNA reads as TGTGCCAGCAGTACCCCTGGCCTCGAGCAGTACTTC. This gives the protein CASSTPGLEQYF.